The rows below give T cell receptor beta chains drawn from one sample of a study of T cell responses to AZD1222 COVID-19 vaccine. Repertoires were generated with immunoSEQ multiplex PCR, while TCRdb's copy carries only in-frame clones and drops some. This table holds 45,000 to 55,000 clones, around 84% found once. The sample was peripheral blood, taken on day 0 of AZD1222 vaccination. The origin of the receptors is an adult in good health. CDR3s include the opening cysteine and the closing phenylalanine or tryptophan. D genes are given only for firm matches. A clone size is listed for some rows: how often the clone was seen (once, few, many), or a class if it is expanded.

clone size	J gene	D gene	V gene	CDR3 DNA	CDR3 protein
-	TRBJ1-6	-	TRBV3-1/TRBV3-2	TGTGCCAGCAGCCAAACGGATAATTCACCCCTCCACTTT	CASSQTDNSPLHF
-	TRBJ1-2	-	TRBV5-4	TGTGCCAGCAGCTCGACAGCTTCTGTTGGCTACACCTTC	CASSSTASVGYTF
few	TRBJ2-7	TRBD2	TRBV11-2	TGTGCCAGCAGCCCTCGACTAGCGGGTATAGCCTACGAGCAGTACTTC	CASSPRLAGIAYEQYF
few	TRBJ2-5	TRBD1	TRBV6-5	TGTGCCAGCAGTTACTCGGCAGGGGGATTGACCCAGTACTTC	CASSYSAGGLTQYF
-	TRBJ2-2	-	TRBV6-5	TGTGCCAGCAGTTCCACAGATACCAACACCGGGGAGCTGTTTTTT	CASSSTDTNTGELFF
-	TRBJ1-5	TRBD1	TRBV6-5	TGTGCCGAGTCCGGGACAGTCAATCAGCCCCAGCATTTT	CAESGTVNQPQHF
-	TRBJ1-5	TRBD1	TRBV4-2	TGTGCCAGCAGCCAAACTGACAGGGGGAATCAGCCCCAGCATTTT	CASSQTDRGNQPQHF
-	TRBJ2-7	-	TRBV29-1	TGCAGCGTTATTGTGACACAGGGCGACGAGCAGTACTTC	CSVIVTQGDEQYF
-	TRBJ1-3	-	TRBV6-5	TGTGCCAGCTCATCCCACTCTGGAAACACCATATATTTT	CASSSHSGNTIYF
-	TRBJ2-2	-	TRBV6-5	TGTGCCAGCACCCGAAGGGGAAGGACCGGGGAGCTGTTTTTT	CASTRRGRTGELFF
few	TRBJ2-7	-	TRBV6-2/TRBV6-3	TGTGCCAGCAGTTACCCGGTATACGAGCAGTACTTC	CASSYPVYEQYF
-	TRBJ2-7	-	TRBV12-3/TRBV12-4	TGTGCCAGCAAATTAGGGGGTTCGGTCGAGCAGTACTTC	CASKLGGSVEQYF